Shown below are 32 T cell receptor beta chains from a single sample sequenced in a study of T cell changes during pregnancy in multiple sclerosis. Sequencing used immunoSEQ multiplex PCR; TCRdb keeps in-frame clones, though not all of them. The data contain some 120,000 clones, about 95% of them singletons. The sequencing here drew on peripheral blood, taken after pregnancy. These receptor sequences come from a female donor with multiple sclerosis, enrolled in a pregnancy study.

This clone was seen just once. The chain uses TRBV28 and TRBJ1-1; D possibly corresponds to TRBD1 (5 bases). CDR1 MDHEN and CDR2 SYDVKM come from the germline V gene. CDR3 size: 15 residues. Trimming stripped 5 bases from V and 5 bases from J, with 18 bases between. In DNA form, the CDR3 reads TGTGCCAGCAGTCGTCAGTGGGGCGAAGATACTGAAGCTTTCTTT. Translated, it gives CASSRQWGEDTEAFF.

The gene calls are TRBV5-1 and TRBJ2-3, with D possibly being TRBD1 (7 bases). The CDR3 has 18 amino acids. Germline lookup yields CDR1 SGHRS and CDR2 YFSETQ. V shed 2 bases and J shed 9 bases, with 28 bases lying between them. The CDR3 reads CASSFRFPGAGGTGTQYF. The CDR3 nucleotides read TGCGCCAGCAGCTTTCGTTTCCCCGGGGCAGGGGGGACCGGCACGCAGTATTTT.

The chain recombines TRBV28 with TRBJ1-1; 9 nucleotides line up with TRBD1. J was trimmed by 10 bases and V by 5 bases; bases with no gene match: 14. This CDR3 region has 15 residues. Germline lookup yields CDR1 MDHEN and CDR2 SYDVKM. CDR3 in DNA: TGTGCCAGCAGTACCAGCGACAGGGGGATCCAGGGAGCTTTCTTT. Translating it yields CASSTSDRGIQGAFF.

This clone showed up just once. The chain uses TRBV18 and TRBJ2-1, with a weak D call TRBD1 (5 bases). In germline, CDR1 is KGHSH, CDR2 LQKENI. This CDR3 contains 15 residues. Trimming took off 3 bases at V and 4 bases at J, with 13 bases between the two ends. The CDR3 bases are TGTGCCAGCTCACCGAGGACACCTTTTTACAATGAGCAGTTCTTC. It specifies CASSPRTPFYNEQFF.

The rearrangement links TRBV27 to TRBJ2-7; TRBD1 matches at 8 bases. The trim removed 4 bases at V and 6 bases at J, leaving 5 bases unmatched. The CDR3 contains 13 residues. Germline values: CDR1 MNHEY, CDR2 SMNVEV (reference sequence). The CDR3 sequence: CASSYRTGREQYF. The CDR3 region has the DNA TGTGCCAGCAGTTACCGGACAGGGCGCGAGCAGTACTTC.

The chain combines TRBV7-9 with TRBJ2-7; 10 nucleotides agree with TRBD1. The CDR3 runs 18 residues. Losses at the gene ends were 5 bases for V and 0 bases for J; bases not matched to a gene: 13. Looked up from germline, CDR1 is SEHNR and CDR2 is FQNEAQ (reference sequence). CDR3 nucleotide sequence: TGTGCCAGCAGCATTTGGGACAGGGGCCCCCAAAGCTCCTACGAGCAGTACTTC. Its protein product is CASSIWDRGPQSSYEQYF.

This clone was counted a single time. The chain recombines TRBV15 with TRBJ2-7; D is uncertain. Germline values: CDR1 LNHNV, CDR2 YYDKDF (reference sequence). Trimming shortened V by 3 bases and J by 5 bases, and 5 bases separated the two germline ends. The CDR3 totals 11 residues. CDR3 coding DNA: TGTGCCACCAGCAGGGCCGACGAGCAGTACTTC. It translates to CATSRADEQYF.

The chain joins TRBV7-2 to TRBJ2-7; D is possibly TRBD1 (6 bases). Trimming pared 2 bases from V and 3 bases from J, leaving 14 bases between. There are 15 residues in the CDR3. CDR1 is SGHTA, CDR2 FQGNSA, per germline. The CDR3 nucleotides read TGTGCCAGCAGCTTATATCAGGGGATTTACTACGAGCAGTACTTC. It specifies CASSLYQGIYYEQYF. Drawing the rest from reference TRBV7-2 and TRBJ2-7, the complete variable domain is GAGVSQSPSNKVTEKGKDVELRCDPISGHTALYWYRQSLGQGLEFLIYFQGNSAPDKSGLPSDRFSAERTGGSVSTLTIQRTQQEDSAVYLCASSLYQGIYYEQYFGPGTRLTVT.

The chain combines TRBV6-6 with TRBJ2-7; D remains ambiguous. Trimming cost V 9 bases and J 2 bases, with 17 bases left between them. There are 14 residues in the CDR3. Looked up from germline, CDR1 is MNHNY and CDR2 is SVGAGI (reference sequence). The CDR3 reads CASEFGQNAYEQYF. CDR3 DNA sequence: TGTGCCAGTGAGTTTGGGCAGAACGCCTACGAGCAGTACTTC.

The rearrangement uses TRBV19 and TRBJ2-1; D is unclear. V lost 6 bases to trimming and J lost 3 bases, with 3 bases between them. Germline V lookup: CDR1 LNHDA, CDR2 SQIVND (reference sequence). The CDR3 contains 11 residues. The CDR3 here is CASSRYNEQFF. In DNA form, the CDR3 reads TGTGCCAGTAGCCGCTACAATGAGCAGTTCTTC.

This chain uses TRBV4-1 with TRBJ2-7; possible D gene TRBD2, 7 bases. The CDR3 has 14 residues. The germline V gene encodes CDR1 MGHRA and CDR2 YSYEKL. V dropped 1 base and J dropped 4 bases, with 11 bases sitting between them. CDR3 residues: CASSQGAGAYEQYF. The CDR3 bases are TGCGCCAGCAGCCAAGGGGCGGGGGCTTACGAGCAGTACTTC.

V is TRBV18 and J is TRBJ2-7; TRBD1 agrees at 8 bases. The V gene's germline CDR1 is KGHSH and CDR2 LQKENI. V gave up 2 bases and J gave up 1 base; unmatched junction bases: 1. The CDR3 covers 14 residues. The CDR3 is CASSPTGGSYEQYF. In nucleotides, the CDR3 is TGTGCCAGCTCACCAACAGGGGGTTCCTACGAGCAGTACTTC.

The gene calls are TRBV28 and TRBJ2-7, with D unresolved. This CDR3 has 15 amino acids. Germline lookup yields CDR1 MDHEN and CDR2 SYDVKM. V lost 4 bases and J 7 bases, leaving 20 bases between the germline ends. The CDR3 reads CASSSLTSIFLEQYF. In DNA form, the CDR3 reads TGTGCCAGCAGTTCCCTGACATCTATCTTTTTGGAGCAGTACTTC.

The chain uses TRBV4-1 and TRBJ2-4; D perhaps matches TRBD2 (5 bases). Germline CDR1 MGHRA, CDR2 YSYEKL. The V end lost 4 bases, the J end lost 8 bases, and 18 bases lay between the germline ends. The CDR3 covers 15 residues. The CDR3, as DNA: TGCGCCAGCAGCCCACCCCCTGAGAGAGGGCACATTCAGTACTTC. This codes for CASSPPPERGHIQYF.

V is TRBV5-4 and J is TRBJ2-3; D is unclear. V gave up 3 bases and J gave up 4 bases, with 9 bases separating them. Germline V gives CDR1 SGHNT, CDR2 YYREEE (reference sequence). The CDR3 totals 13 residues. CDR3 bases: TGTGCCAGCAGCTCAACAGCAGCAGATACGCAGTATTTT. Translated: CASSSTAADTQYF.

The chain employs TRBV19 and TRBJ1-2; D remains unclear. This CDR3 is built from 11 residues. Trimming pared 7 bases from V and 6 bases from J, leaving 9 bases between. The germline gives CDR1 LNHDA, CDR2 SQIVND (reference sequence). The CDR3: CASNSGNGYTF. The DNA of the CDR3 is TGTGCCAGTAATTCGGGGAATGGCTACACCTTC.

This clone was observed a handful of times. The rearrangement uses TRBV5-1 and TRBJ2-7; maybe TRBD2 (6 bases). The CDR3 loop spans 14 amino acids. Germline-derived CDR1 and CDR2 are SGHRS and YFSETQ. V was trimmed by 0 bases and J by 3 bases, leaving 10 bases between them. CDR3 loop: CASSLDGSGYEQYF. The CDR3 DNA follows: TGCGCCAGCAGCTTGGACGGGAGCGGCTACGAGCAGTACTTC.

The chain carries TRBV15 and TRBJ2-7; 7 positions agree with TRBD2. This CDR3 is built from 15 residues. Trimming cost V 3 bases and J 0 bases; bases outside gene matches: 5. From germline, CDR1 is LNHNV and CDR2 YYDKDF (reference sequence). CDR3 nucleotide sequence: TGTGCCACCAGCAGTGCCCCGGGGGGCTCCTACGAGCAGTACTTC. Amino acids: CATSSAPGGSYEQYF. Full variable domain (outside the CDR3, taken from reference TRBV15 and TRBJ2-7): DAMVIQNPRYQVTQFGKPVTLSCSQTLNHNVMYWYQQKSSQAPKLLFHYYDKDFNNEADTPDNFQSRRPNTSFCFLDIRSPGLGDTAMYLCATSSAPGGSYEQYFGPGTRLTVT.

V usage is TRBV4-1 and J usage is TRBJ2-7; 11 nucleotides match TRBD1. The V segment lost 3 bases and the J segment 6 bases; nucleotides outside the gene matches: 7. This CDR3 comprises 15 residues. From germline, CDR1 is MGHRA and CDR2 YSYEKL. The CDR3 protein is CASSQTGQGGLEQYF. CDR3 bases: TGCGCCAGCAGCCAGACGGGACAGGGGGGGCTCGAGCAGTACTTC.

V usage is TRBV7-3 and J usage is TRBJ2-2; TRBD2 matches 7 bases. Germline V CDR1 and CDR2: SGHTA, FQGTGA. The CDR3 runs 13 residues. J lost 8 bases, V lost 5 bases, and 5 bases had no gene match. In DNA, the CDR3 is TGTGCCAGCAGCCCTCAGGGAGGGGGGGAGCTGTTTTTT. Its translation: CASSPQGGGELFF.

The V call is TRBV14, the J call TRBJ2-7; D not certain. The CDR3 is made up of 11 amino acids. Germline V gene lookup returns CDR1 SGHDN and CDR2 FVKESK. V lost 4 bases and J 2 bases, leaving 3 bases between the germline ends. The CDR3 protein is CASSLAYEQYF. The CDR3 DNA reads as TGTGCCAGCAGCCTCGCCTACGAGCAGTACTTC.

V is TRBV28 and J is TRBJ1-1; D is unresolved. Trimming left V 3 bases short and J 0 bases short, with 8 bases between. The CDR3 consists of 14 residues. Per germline, CDR1 MDHEN and CDR2 SYDVKM. CDR3 coding DNA: TGTGCCAGCAGTTTGAGGAGTATGAACACTGAAGCTTTCTTT. This encodes CASSLRSMNTEAFF.

V is TRBV6-1 and J is TRBJ1-1; 9 nucleotides agree with TRBD1. V lost 6 bases to trimming and J lost 6 bases; unmatched junction nucleotides: 8. CDR3 size: 14 residues. Germline V lookup: CDR1 MNHNS, CDR2 SASEGT. The CDR3, as DNA: TGTGCCAGCAGAGCCGGGACAGGGATTCCTGAAGCTTTCTTT. Translated, it gives CASRAGTGIPEAFF.

The V and J genes are TRBV2 and TRBJ2-7, with D tentatively TRBD1 (6 bases). With 7 bases removed from V and 5 bases from J, the gap between germline ends came to 21 bases. Germline V CDR1 and CDR2: SNHLY, FYNNEI. This CDR3 is 15 amino acids long. The CDR3 is CASTEMTGRLNEQYF. For the CDR3, the DNA is TGTGCCAGCACCGAGATGACAGGCAGGTTGAACGAGCAGTACTTC.

The V gene is TRBV7-9, the J gene TRBJ1-1; weak D call: TRBD1 (6 bases). The CDR3 covers 16 residues. Germline V gene data show CDR1 as SEHNR and CDR2 as FQNEAQ (reference sequence). Trimming left V 3 bases short and J 2 bases short, with 16 bases between. CDR3 region: CASSFSPGVVNTEAFF. CDR3 in DNA: TGTGCCAGCAGCTTTTCTCCAGGGGTCGTTAACACTGAAGCTTTCTTT.

A single count supports this clone. The chain is built from TRBV5-6 and TRBJ2-7, with 8 bases fitting TRBD2. Looked up from germline, CDR1 is SGHDT and CDR2 is YYEEEE. V lost 0 bases and J lost 4; bases outside the gene matches: 18. The CDR3 runs to 19 residues. CDR3 in DNA: TGTGCCAGCAGCTTGGGGGGAGGATCTTTACGTAGCGGGACATACGAGCAGTACTTC. It codes for CASSLGGGSLRSGTYEQYF. Looking up the rest from reference TRBV5-6 and TRBJ2-7 gives the full variable domain: DAGVTQSPTHLIKTRGQQVTLRCSPKSGHDTVSWYQQALGQGPQFIFQYYEEEERQRGNFPDRFSGHQFPNYSSELNVNALLLGDSALYLCASSLGGGSLRSGTYEQYFGPGTRLTVT.

The chain joins TRBV10-3 to TRBJ2-1, with a tentative D call TRBD2 (6 bases). V was trimmed by 2 bases and J by 0 bases, leaving 14 bases between them. The CDR3 sequence is 17 residues long. The V gene's germline CDR1 is ENHRY and CDR2 SYGVKD. For the CDR3, the DNA is TGTGCCATCAGTGAGCTCCGCCGGGACTTCTCCTACAATGAGCAGTTCTTC. This codes for CAISELRRDFSYNEQFF.

The chain joins TRBV5-5 to TRBJ1-1; D is uncertain. The germline CDR1 and CDR2 sequences are SGHKS and YYEKEE (reference sequence). The V end lost 1 base, the J end lost 3 bases, and 13 bases lay between the germline ends. The CDR3 covers 15 residues. The CDR3 DNA sequence: TGTGCCAGCAGCTTGCGGTTGTATGACTACACTGAAGCTTTCTTT. It specifies CASSLRLYDYTEAFF.

Note on this clone: One end of the junction varies from germline; a read error may be responsible. The chain uses TRBV2 and TRBJ2-5; D may be TRBD1 (6 bases). CDR1 is SNHLY, CDR2 FYNNEI, per germline. The CDR3 totals 15 residues. The CDR3 sequence: CASSTRGWDQETQYF. DNA for the CDR3: TGTGCCAGCAGTACAAGGGGGTGGGACCAGGAGACCCAGTACTTC.

This chain joins TRBV30 and TRBJ1-2; 8 nucleotides line up with TRBD1. In germline, CDR1 is GTSNPN, CDR2 SVGIG (reference sequence). Trimming took 2 bases from V and 14 from J; bases not matched to a gene: 10. This CDR3 region has 12 residues. The chain's CDR3 is CAWSPSRGRVTF. The CDR3 DNA reads as TGTGCCTGGAGTCCCAGCAGGGGGCGAGTTACCTTC.

The chain carries TRBV7-3 and TRBJ2-2, with TRBD1 matching 8 bases. Germline loops: CDR1 SGHTA, CDR2 FQGTGA. This CDR3 is built from 16 residues. Trimming cost V 4 bases and J 4 bases; bases outside gene matches: 8. DNA for the CDR3: TGTGCCAGCAGCTCCGGACAGGGACCGGGCACCGGGGAGCTGTTTTTT. Translating it yields CASSSGQGPGTGELFF.

This clone has a single count. This chain links TRBV4-2 with TRBJ2-3; 11 nucleotides match TRBD2. The CDR3 has 18 amino acids. V was clipped by 2 bases and J by 1 base; unmatched bases: 8. Germline V CDR1 and CDR2: LGHNA, YNFKEQ. CDR3 in amino acids: CASSQPATGLAGTDTQYF. The CDR3 nucleotides read TGTGCCAGCAGCCAACCTGCCACGGGACTAGCGGGCACAGATACGCAGTATTTT.